This T cell receptor beta chain was sequenced for a study of blood T cell repertoires in COVID-19. For the study at large: PBMCs, B-cell-depleted T cells, or T cells were the source of the cDNA or gDNA that made up the material.

CDR3 length: 13 amino acids. The germline gives CDR1 KGHDR, CDR2 SFDVKD. Deletions cut 3 bases from V and 5 bases from J, with 7 bases between. Libraries were prepared by immunoSEQ multiplex PCR; TCRdb keeps only in-frame clonotypes and omits some of them. Among under 300,000 clones listed, around four fifths were seen once. The sample was peripheral blood. The receptor was derived from a woman between 55 and 75 years old with active or convalescent COVID-19. The chain is built from TRBV24-1 and TRBJ1-5, with D tentatively TRBD1 (5 bases). The CDR3: CATSDRGDQPQHF. The CDR3 region has the DNA TGTGCCACCAGTGATCGGGGGGATCAGCCCCAGCATTTT.